The rows below give T cell receptor beta chains drawn from one sample of a study of OX40 agonist ivuxolimab in advanced cancers. Clones were sequenced by immunoSEQ multiplex PCR, and TCRdb holds only the in-frame ones, with some missing. Here the sample spans about 80,000 clones, more than 80% being singletons. Sequencing was performed on CD4+ or CD8+ T cells sorted from blood, taken in a trial of the OX40 agonist ivuxolimab. These receptors originate from an adult with an advanced solid tumor such as melanoma, head and neck, liver or kidney cancer. CDR3s include the opening cysteine and the closing phenylalanine or tryptophan. A D gene is named only where the DNA matches it firmly. Expanded clones get a size class; other rows say once, few or many, or leave the size out.

D	size	V	J	CDR3	DNA
.	.	TRBV19	TRBJ1-1	CASSRNEGAEAFF	TGTGCCAGTAGTAGAAACGAGGGGGCTGAAGCTTTCTTT
TRBD2	.	TRBV9	TRBJ2-3	CASSVRLAGDTQYF	TGTGCCAGCAGCGTCAGACTAGCGGGTGATACGCAGTATTTT
TRBD2	.	TRBV5-4	TRBJ2-2	CASSRLAGGETGELFF	TGTGCCAGCAGCAGATTAGCGGGAGGGGAAACCGGGGAGCTGTTTTTT
.	.	TRBV11-3	TRBJ2-7	CASSSGETYEQYF	TGTGCCAGCAGCTCGGGCGAGACCTACGAGCAGTACTTC
TRBD1	.	TRBV7-2	TRBJ1-5	CASSPDREQPQHF	TGTGCCAGCAGCCCCGACAGGGAGCAGCCCCAGCATTTT
TRBD2	.	TRBV27	TRBJ2-3	CASRTGGPGGDTQYF	TGTGCCTCCCGAACGGGAGGGCCCGGGGGAGATACGCAGTATTTT
.	.	TRBV5-6	TRBJ2-2	CASSLRAGPGELFF	TGTGCCAGCAGCTTGAGAGCCGGGCCCGGGGAGCTGTTTTTT
.	.	TRBV15	TRBJ2-4	CATSSVRQRQNIQYF	TGTGCCACCAGCAGTGTGCGACAGCGGCAAAACATTCAGTACTTC
TRBD2	once	TRBV11-3	TRBJ2-1	CASSFSGTSGRANEQFF	TGTGCCAGCAGCTTCTCCGGGACTAGCGGGAGGGCCAATGAGCAGTTCTTC
.	.	TRBV5-1	TRBJ2-1	CASSLQTGASYNEQFF	TGCGCCAGCAGCCTACAGACAGGCGCCTCCTACAATGAGCAGTTCTTC
TRBD2	.	TRBV18	TRBJ2-7	CASSGTSGSLGHEQYF	TGTGCCAGCTCAGGGACTAGCGGGAGCCTCGGCCACGAGCAGTACTTC
.	.	TRBV6-1	TRBJ1-1	CASNLEEFTEAFF	TGTGCCTCCAACCTTGAGGAATTCACTGAAGCTTTCTTT
.	.	TRBV6-5	TRBJ1-5	CASSYSGQSNQPQHF	TGTGCCAGCAGTTACTCCGGACAGAGTAATCAGCCCCAGCATTTT
TRBD1	once	TRBV15	TRBJ2-1	CATSRWTGGYNEQFF	TGTGCCACCAGCAGGTGGACAGGGGGTTACAATGAGCAGTTCTTC
.	.	TRBV14	TRBJ2-7	CASSHTLGQGRPEQYF	TGTGCCAGCAGCCACACCCTGGGGCAGGGTCGTCCTGAGCAGTACTTC
.	.	TRBV7-9	TRBJ2-1	CASSIGSYSYNEQFF	TGTGCCAGCAGCATTGGGTCTTACTCCTACAATGAGCAGTTCTTC
.	few	TRBV28	TRBJ1-5	CASGQVNQPQHF	TGTGCCAGCGGGCAGGTAAATCAGCCCCAGCATTTT
.	.	TRBV9	TRBJ2-1	CASSVALYNEQFF	TGTGCCAGCAGCGTAGCCCTGTACAATGAGCAGTTCTTC
.	once	TRBV13	TRBJ1-5	CASSLGLNQPQHF	TGTGCCAGCAGCTTAGGGCTTAATCAGCCCCAGCATTTT
.	once	TRBV6-4	TRBJ2-7	CASNGESVSEQYF	TGTGCCAGCAATGGGGAGTCGGTGAGTGAGCAGTACTTC
.	.	TRBV19	TRBJ2-2	CASRRAGTPGELFF	TGTGCCAGTAGAAGGGCGGGGACCCCCGGGGAGCTGTTTTTT
.	.	TRBV7-2	TRBJ2-3	CASSWGGRITDTQYF	TGTGCCAGCAGCTGGGGTGGTAGGATCACAGATACGCAGTATTTT
TRBD1	.	TRBV7-2	TRBJ1-2	CASSTDRDPYTF	TGTGCCAGCAGTACAGACAGGGACCCCTACACCTTC
TRBD2	.	TRBV27	TRBJ2-7	CASSFRTSGRTYEQYF	TGTGCCAGCAGTTTTCGGACTAGCGGGAGAACCTACGAGCAGTACTTC
TRBD1	.	TRBV28	TRBJ1-5	CANPGQGNQPQHF	TGTGCCAACCCGGGACAGGGGAATCAGCCCCAGCATTTT
TRBD2	.	TRBV7-3	TRBJ2-2	CASTLAGAGDGELFF	TGTGCCAGTACTCTAGCGGGAGCGGGGGACGGGGAGCTGTTTTTT
.	.	TRBV18	TRBJ2-7	CASSSNRADEQYF	TGTGCCAGCTCATCCAACAGGGCAGACGAGCAGTACTTC
TRBD2	.	TRBV2	TRBJ2-7	CASSQTSGRASGQYF	TGTGCCAGCAGCCAGACTAGCGGGAGGGCCTCGGGGCAGTACTTC
TRBD1	once	TRBV11-2	TRBJ2-7	CASSLDRGSEQYF	TGTGCCAGCAGCTTAGACAGGGGGAGCGAGCAGTACTTC
TRBD2	.	TRBV5-1	TRBJ2-1	CASSSQIAGGYNEQFF	TGCGCCAGCAGCTCCCAGATAGCGGGAGGTTACAATGAGCAGTTCTTC